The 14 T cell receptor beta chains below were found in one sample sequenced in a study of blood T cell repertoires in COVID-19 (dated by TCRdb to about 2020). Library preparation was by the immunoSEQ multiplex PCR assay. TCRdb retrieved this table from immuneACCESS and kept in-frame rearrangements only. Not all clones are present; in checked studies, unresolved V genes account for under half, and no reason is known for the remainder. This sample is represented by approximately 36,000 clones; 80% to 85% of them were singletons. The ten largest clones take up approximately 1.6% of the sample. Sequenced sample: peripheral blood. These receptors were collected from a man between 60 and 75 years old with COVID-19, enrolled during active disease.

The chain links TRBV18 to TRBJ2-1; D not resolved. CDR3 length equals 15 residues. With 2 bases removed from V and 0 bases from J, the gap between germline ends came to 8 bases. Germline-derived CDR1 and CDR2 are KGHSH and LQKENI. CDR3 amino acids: CASSPSQNSYNEQFF. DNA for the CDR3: TGTGCCAGCTCACCAAGTCAGAACTCCTACAATGAGCAGTTCTTC.

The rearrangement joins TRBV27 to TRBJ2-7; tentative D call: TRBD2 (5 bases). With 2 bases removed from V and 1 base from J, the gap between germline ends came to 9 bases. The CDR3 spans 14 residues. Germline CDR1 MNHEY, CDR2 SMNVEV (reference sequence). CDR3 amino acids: CASSLTGKSYEQYF. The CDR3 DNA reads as TGTGCCAGCAGTTTAACGGGAAAATCCTACGAGCAGTACTTC.

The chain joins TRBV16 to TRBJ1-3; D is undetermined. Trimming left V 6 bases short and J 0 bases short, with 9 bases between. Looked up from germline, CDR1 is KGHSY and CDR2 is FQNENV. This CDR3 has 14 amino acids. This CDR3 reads CASSAGSSGNTIYF. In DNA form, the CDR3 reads TGTGCCAGCAGTGCCGGGAGCTCTGGAAACACCATATATTTT.

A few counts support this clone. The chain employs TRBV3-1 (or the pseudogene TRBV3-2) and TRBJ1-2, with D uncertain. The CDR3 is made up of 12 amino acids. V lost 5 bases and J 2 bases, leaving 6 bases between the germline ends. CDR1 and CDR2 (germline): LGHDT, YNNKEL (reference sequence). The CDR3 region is CASSGGNYGYTF. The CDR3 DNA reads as TGTGCCAGCAGCGGAGGGAACTATGGCTACACCTTC.

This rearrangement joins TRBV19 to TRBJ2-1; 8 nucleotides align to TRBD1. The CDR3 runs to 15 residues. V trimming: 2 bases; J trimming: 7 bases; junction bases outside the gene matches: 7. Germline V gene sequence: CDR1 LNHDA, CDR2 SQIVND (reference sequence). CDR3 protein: CASSIRTGFGNEQFF. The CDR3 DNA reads TGTGCCAGTAGTATAAGGACAGGGTTCGGGAATGAGCAGTTCTTC.

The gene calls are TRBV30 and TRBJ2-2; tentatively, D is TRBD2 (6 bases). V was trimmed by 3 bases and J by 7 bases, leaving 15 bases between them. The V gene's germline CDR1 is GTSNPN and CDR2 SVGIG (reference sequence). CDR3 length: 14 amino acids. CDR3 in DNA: TGTGCCTGGAGCTCAGCCGGGAGCGTCGGGGAGCTGTTTTTT. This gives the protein CAWSSAGSVGELFF.

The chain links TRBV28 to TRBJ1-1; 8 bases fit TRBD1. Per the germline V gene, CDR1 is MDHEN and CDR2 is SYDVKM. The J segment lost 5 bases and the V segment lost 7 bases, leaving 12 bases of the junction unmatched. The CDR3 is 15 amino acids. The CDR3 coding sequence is TGTGCCAGCACTCTGGCAGGGGGCGGAAGAACTGAAGCTTTCTTT. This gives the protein CASTLAGGGRTEAFF.

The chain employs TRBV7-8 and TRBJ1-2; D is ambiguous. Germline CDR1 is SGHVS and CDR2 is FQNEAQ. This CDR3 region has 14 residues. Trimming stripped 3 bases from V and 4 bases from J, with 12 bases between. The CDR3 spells CASSLDRRAYGYTF. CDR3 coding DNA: TGTGCCAGCAGCTTGGATAGGAGGGCCTATGGCTACACCTTC.

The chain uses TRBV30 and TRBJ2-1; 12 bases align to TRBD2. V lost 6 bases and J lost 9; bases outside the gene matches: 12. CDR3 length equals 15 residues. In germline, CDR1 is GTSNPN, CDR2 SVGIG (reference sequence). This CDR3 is CACTETSGRRGEQFF. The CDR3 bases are TGTGCCTGTACCGAAACTAGCGGGAGGCGGGGTGAGCAGTTCTTC.

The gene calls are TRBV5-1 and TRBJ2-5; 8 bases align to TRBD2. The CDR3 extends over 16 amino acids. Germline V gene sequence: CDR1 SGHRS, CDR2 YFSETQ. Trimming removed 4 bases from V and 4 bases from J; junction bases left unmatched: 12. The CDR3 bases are TGCGCCAGCAGCATCCCCGCGGGAGGTACCCGAGAGACCCAGTACTTC. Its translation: CASSIPAGGTRETQYF.

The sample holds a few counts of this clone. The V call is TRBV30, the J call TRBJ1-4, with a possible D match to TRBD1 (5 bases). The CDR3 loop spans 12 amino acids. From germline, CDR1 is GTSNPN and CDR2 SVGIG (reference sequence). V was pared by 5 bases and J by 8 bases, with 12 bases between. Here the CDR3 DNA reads TGTGCCTGGCTTAGATGGGGCGAAAAACTGTTTTTT. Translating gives CAWLRWGEKLFF.

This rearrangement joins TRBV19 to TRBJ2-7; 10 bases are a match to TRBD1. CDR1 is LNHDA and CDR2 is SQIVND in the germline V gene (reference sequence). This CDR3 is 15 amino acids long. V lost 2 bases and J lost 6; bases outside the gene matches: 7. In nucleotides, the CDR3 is TGTGCCAGTAGTATACTTGACAGGGGGCGTTCCGAGCAGTACTTC. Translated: CASSILDRGRSEQYF.

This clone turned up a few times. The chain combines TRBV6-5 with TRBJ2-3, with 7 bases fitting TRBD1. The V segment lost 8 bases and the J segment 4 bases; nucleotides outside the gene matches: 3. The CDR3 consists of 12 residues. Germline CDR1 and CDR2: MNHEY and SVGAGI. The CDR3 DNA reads TGTGCCAGCGAGGGGGCCGCAGATACGCAGTATTTT. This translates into CASEGAADTQYF.

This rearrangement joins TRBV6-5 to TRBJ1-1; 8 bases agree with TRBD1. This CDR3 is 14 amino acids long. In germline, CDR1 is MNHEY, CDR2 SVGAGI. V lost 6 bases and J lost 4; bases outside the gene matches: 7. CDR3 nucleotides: TGTGCCAGCAGCTTCGACAGGGGAATCACTGAAGCTTTCTTT. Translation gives CASSFDRGITEAFF.